This TCR beta chain stems from a study of blood T cell repertoires in COVID-19. Study information: Sites across the United States, Italy and Spain contributed samples from acute and convalescent COVID-19. From T cells, B-cell-depleted T cells, or PBMCs came the material, which was cDNA or gDNA.

In the original processing: Estimates of nucleated cell counts were drawn from the amplification of reference gene primers. Sequenced by immunoSEQ multiplex PCR; TCRdb stores in-frame clones only, minus some. D and trimming come from the DNA, and the V and J calls and clone size come from that table. Altogether 200,000 to 300,000 clones are present, over 90% being singletons, with the ten largest covering roughly 0.8%. Seattle cases were enrolled at active infection and followed longitudinally. CDR3 length equals 17 residues. The ends lost 1 base at V and 1 base at J; junction bases unmatched: 8. From germline, CDR1 is MNHNS and CDR2 SASEGT.

The receptor was derived from a man aged 25 to 45 with COVID-19, enrolled during active disease. The sequenced sample consisted of peripheral blood. The chain joins TRBV6-1 to TRBJ2-5; 8 nucleotides line up with TRBD1. The CDR3 spells CASSEVGPGGFQETQYF. CDR3 in DNA: TGTGCCAGCAGTGAAGTGGGGCCAGGGGGCTTCCAAGAGACCCAGTACTTC.